The T cell receptor beta chain under discussion was sequenced for a study of blood T cells in healthy people across ages. About this clonotype itself: Its antigen is as yet unknown.

A second PCR, run for about 7 to 11 cycles, used a sample-barcoded 5' primer plus a J-beta primer mix. Paired-end reads containing CDR3 totaled no fewer than 2.5 million for each sample. TCRdb called the 5' RACE reads again in MiXCR, with one record for every CDR3 protein. The profile shows approximately 1.5 million distinct CDR3 sequences, less than 45% of them singletons. Overall study results and limits: Observed TCR beta diversity showed a strong correlation with the percentage of naive T cells as measured by flow cytometry.

The specimen sequenced was blood. The sequence was collected from a woman between 18 and 29 years old in good health.

The CDR3 DNA is TGCAGCGGCCCTGTCAGGGCCAGCGGGTCCTACGAGCAGTACTTC. It yields the protein CSGPVRASGSYEQYF. The chain carries TRBV29-1 and TRBJ2-7, with a tentative D call TRBD2 (6 bases). The CDR3 contains 15 residues. Germline V gene sequence: CDR1 SQVTM, CDR2 ANQGSEA. The ends were cut back, 7 bases at V and 1 base at J, with 20 bases in the middle.